The 17 T cell receptor beta chains presented below share a single source sample, sequenced in a study of beta chain features in type 1 diabetes. Expressed TCRB transcripts got sequenced, as all isolated RNA was reverse transcribed. Only in-frame clones appear in the TCRdb table, and some are missing; sequencing was by immunoSEQ multiplex PCR. The sample gives under 250,000 clones, 27% of which show up once; approximately 4% is in the top ten. Input material: central memory CD4+ T cells from blood. The receptors here all came from a man aged 25 to 45 in good health.

The CDR3 protein is CASSLSDTGAAGAFF. CDR3 coding DNA: TGTGCCAGCAGTTTATCGGACACAGGGGCCGCTGGGGCTTTCTTT. This sequence joins TRBV28 and TRBJ1-1; TRBD1 matches 7 bases. The CDR3 consists of 15 residues. With V trimmed by 1 base and J by 11 bases, 13 bases remained unmatched. Per germline, CDR1 MDHEN and CDR2 SYDVKM. The full variable domain, completed using reference TRBV28 and TRBJ1-1, is DVKVTQSSRYLVKRTGEKVFLECVQDMDHENMFWYRQDPGLGLRLIYFSYDVKMKEKGDIPEGYSVSREKKERFSLILESASTNQTSMYLCASSLSDTGAAGAFFGQGTRLTVV.

This clone was seen a few times. The chain joins TRBV7-2 to TRBJ2-3; TRBD2 matches at 7 bases. J was trimmed by 10 bases and V by 5 bases; bases with no gene match: 18. CDR1 and CDR2 (germline): SGHTA, FQGNSA. The CDR3 length is 16 residues. The CDR3 DNA follows: TGTGCCAGCAGCCGCCCGAGCGGCGGGAGTCAGTGGGCGCAGTATTTT. Translating it yields CASSRPSGGSQWAQYF.

V usage is TRBV7-7 and J usage is TRBJ2-5, with D perhaps matching TRBD1 or TRBD2 (5 bases each). The CDR3 has 14 amino acids. From germline, CDR1 is SSHAT and CDR2 FNYEAQ (reference sequence). The V gene lost 5 bases and the J gene lost 0 bases, with 10 bases spanning the gap. In nucleotides, the CDR3 is TGTGCCAGCAGCGTCGGGGCAAACCAAGAGACCCAGTACTTC. This translates into CASSVGANQETQYF.

This chain uses TRBV7-9 with TRBJ2-2, with TRBD2 matching over 9 bases. Trimming took 7 bases from V and 5 from J; bases not matched to a gene: 20. The CDR3 is made up of 19 amino acids. CDR1 SEHNR and CDR2 FQNEAQ come from the germline V gene (reference sequence). CDR3 in amino acids: CASNNPTGSGSFVTGELFF. The CDR3 nucleotides read TGTGCCAGCAACAACCCCACGGGTAGCGGGAGCTTTGTGACCGGGGAGCTGTTTTTT.

The chain links TRBV5-6 to TRBJ2-7; D might be TRBD1 or TRBD2, each matching 6 bases. Trimming pared 7 bases from V and 0 bases from J, leaving 17 bases between. Germline V gives CDR1 SGHDT, CDR2 YYEEEE. The CDR3 extends over 15 amino acids. In DNA form, the CDR3 reads TGTGCCAGCCGAGGGGGGAGTCAACCCTCCTACGAGCAGTACTTC. It encodes CASRGGSQPSYEQYF.

In its sample, this clone was seen a few times. The V gene is TRBV18, the J gene TRBJ1-1; D not certain. V was shortened by 4 bases and J by 3 bases, with 15 bases between the two germline ends. The germline V gene encodes CDR1 KGHSH and CDR2 LQKENI. The CDR3 sequence is 15 residues long. The CDR3 coding sequence is TGTGCCAGCTCACACGGCACCAGCGCGGACACTGAAGCTTTCTTT. Its translation is CASSHGTSADTEAFF.

This clone was counted ten times or more. This chain uses TRBV4-3 with TRBJ2-5, with D perhaps given as TRBD1 or TRBD2 (6 bases each). The CDR3 contains 16 residues. CDR1 and CDR2 (germline): LGHNA, YSLEER. Trimming pared 2 bases from V and 5 bases from J, leaving 18 bases between. The CDR3: CASSQQQGRREETQYF. The CDR3 DNA reads as TGCGCCAGCAGCCAACAACAGGGTCGGAGGGAGGAGACCCAGTACTTC.

For the CDR3, the DNA is TGTGCCAGCAGCTTAGCTAGCGGCGGAGAAGAGACCCAGTACTTC. Protein sequence: CASSLASGGEETQYF. The chain combines TRBV7-9 with TRBJ2-5, with D maybe TRBD2 (6 bases). The germline CDR1 and CDR2 sequences are SEHNR and FQNEAQ (reference sequence). The CDR3 contains 15 residues. Trimming removed 0 bases at V and 3 bases at J, with 11 bases between.

This clone was observed at least ten times. The CDR3 DNA reads TGTGCCAGCAGCGCGAGCATAGGCTCGGATACGCAGTATTTT. Translation: CASSASIGSDTQYF. This chain joins TRBV28 and TRBJ2-3, with D unclear. This CDR3 spans 14 amino acids. Trimming shortened V by 6 bases and J by 6 bases, and 16 bases separated the two germline ends. The germline CDR1 and CDR2 sequences are MDHEN and SYDVKM.

This clone was recorded many times. The CDR3: CATSSAGAQETQYF. CDR3 in DNA: TGTGCCACCAGCAGCGCGGGGGCCCAAGAGACCCAGTACTTC. The chain is built from TRBV15 and TRBJ2-5, with D perhaps matching TRBD2 (7 bases). Germline CDR1 and CDR2: LNHNV and YYDKDF (reference sequence). This CDR3 has 14 residues. V shed 3 bases and J shed 1 base, with 9 bases lying between them.

This clone appeared many times. The chain links TRBV2 to TRBJ2-7; D unclear. Between the trimmed V and J ends, which lost 2 bases and 2 bases, there was a span of 7 bases. Germline CDR1 reads SNHLY; CDR2 reads FYNNEI. The CDR3 totals 13 residues. This CDR3 is CASSEIPAYEQYF. For the CDR3, the DNA is TGTGCCAGCAGTGAAATCCCGGCCTACGAGCAGTACTTC.

This clone has just a few counts. The rearrangement joins TRBV11-2 to TRBJ2-7; 9 nucleotides line up with TRBD2. CDR3 length: 14 amino acids. Germline V lookup: CDR1 SGHAT, CDR2 FQNNGV. Trimming cost V 0 bases and J 6 bases; bases outside gene matches: 3. The CDR3 reads CASSLDLAGREQYF. For the CDR3, the DNA is TGTGCCAGCAGCTTAGATCTAGCGGGGCGCGAGCAGTACTTC.

This clone has only a few counts. The chain employs TRBV15 and TRBJ2-1; D remains unclear. CDR1 and CDR2 from the germline V gene are LNHNV and YYDKDF (reference sequence). V was clipped by 4 bases and J by 5 bases, with 18 bases between them. The CDR3 length is 16 residues. CDR3 coding DNA: TGTGCCACCAGCACGGCTTCCCGAGGTTATGACAATGAGCAGTTCTTC. Translated: CATSTASRGYDNEQFF.

The count of this clone is one. The chain uses TRBV9 and TRBJ1-1; TRBD1 matches at 7 bases. Germline V gene lookup returns CDR1 SGDLS and CDR2 YYNGEE. This CDR3 spans 14 amino acids. V lost 4 bases to trimming and J lost 6 bases; unmatched junction nucleotides: 9. The CDR3 sequence: CASSPQGGRAEAFF. CDR3 nucleotides: TGTGCCAGCAGCCCCCAGGGGGGAAGGGCTGAAGCTTTCTTT.

The V gene is TRBV30, the J gene TRBJ1-1, with TRBD1 matching 7 bases. J gave up 0 bases and V 2 bases, and 3 bases lay outside the gene matches. Germline V gene data show CDR1 as GTSNPN and CDR2 as SVGIG (reference sequence). CDR3 length equals 14 residues. The CDR3 spells CAWSQGGLNTEAFF. For the CDR3, the DNA is TGTGCCTGGAGTCAGGGGGGCTTGAACACTGAAGCTTTCTTT.

This clone was observed a handful of times. This chain connects TRBV23-1 to TRBJ2-5; perhaps TRBD2 as D (6 bases). TRBV23-1 belongs to the ORF category, with a function that is uncertain. The germline V and J ends were trimmed by 0 bases and 3 bases, with 8 bases remaining between them. The CDR3 contains 14 residues. DNA for the CDR3: TGCGCCAGCAGTCAATCGCGGAGGGAAGAGACCCAGTACTTC. This sequence encodes CASSQSRREETQYF.

The chain employs TRBV29-1 and TRBJ2-3; 7 nucleotides align to TRBD2. Germline V lookup: CDR1 SQVTM, CDR2 ANQGSEA. The CDR3 loop spans 14 amino acids. As DNA, the CDR3 is TGCGGGCCTGGGGAGGGGATGATGGCAGATACGCAGTATTTT. It codes for CGPGEGMMADTQYF.